The entry below describes one TCR beta chain. No antigen is known for it. Per the original data handling: ImmunoSEQ output lacked quality scores and full-length reads, limiting matched filtering. Repertoires were generated with immunoSEQ multiplex PCR, while TCRdb's copy carries only in-frame clones and drops some. That table supplies the V and J calls and clone size; D and trimming were determined from the DNA. Of about 2.1 million clones in the sample, 93% were seen once. The sample is drawn from a study of shared clonotypes between healthy human individuals. Study results and limitations: Richness estimates generally favored naive over memory subsets. Around 5.4% of naive CD4 clonotypes were common to a handful of donors. Clonotypes shared by all four sorted-subset donors had higher generation probabilities than non-shared clonotypes.

Germline-derived CDR1 and CDR2 are MNHNS and SASEGT. This CDR3 contains 13 residues. The naive CD8 subset, CD45RO-negative cells positively selected for CCR7, excluded terminally differentiated effector memory CD45RA+ cells. The chain employs TRBV6-1 and TRBJ1-5, with unresolved D. This sequence was found in a man younger than 35 in good health. Some clones in this sample may be carry-over from other donors' samples. Material: naive CD8+ T cells from PBMCs. The CDR3 is CVSRGGRNQPQHF. CDR3 DNA sequence: TGTGTTAGTCGCGGCGGAAGAAATCAGCCCCAGCATTTT.